This TCR beta chain was captured in a study of graft-versus-host responses after intestinal transplantation. About the research overall: Transplant types were multivisceral, liver-intestinal, or isolated intestinal.

As regards this clone: Its matching antigen is unknown.

The data were produced by immunoSEQ multiplex PCR, yet TCRdb's version contains in-frame clones alone and is incomplete. The sample carries roughly 90,000 clones, about 85% recorded once. This specimen consisted of unstimulated CD4+ T cells sorted from spleen or lymph node cells, obtained before transplant. The receptor comes from a human donor who was the organ donor for an intestinal transplant.

DNA for the CDR3: TGTGCCTGGAATCTACAGGGGAGATCACCCCTCCACTTT. Encoded protein: CAWNLQGRSPLHF. The chain joins TRBV30 to TRBJ1-6; 7 positions match TRBD1. The germline CDR1 and CDR2 sequences are GTSNPN and SVGIG (reference sequence). The CDR3 is 13 amino acids. The V segment lost 4 bases and the J segment 10 bases; nucleotides outside the gene matches: 7.